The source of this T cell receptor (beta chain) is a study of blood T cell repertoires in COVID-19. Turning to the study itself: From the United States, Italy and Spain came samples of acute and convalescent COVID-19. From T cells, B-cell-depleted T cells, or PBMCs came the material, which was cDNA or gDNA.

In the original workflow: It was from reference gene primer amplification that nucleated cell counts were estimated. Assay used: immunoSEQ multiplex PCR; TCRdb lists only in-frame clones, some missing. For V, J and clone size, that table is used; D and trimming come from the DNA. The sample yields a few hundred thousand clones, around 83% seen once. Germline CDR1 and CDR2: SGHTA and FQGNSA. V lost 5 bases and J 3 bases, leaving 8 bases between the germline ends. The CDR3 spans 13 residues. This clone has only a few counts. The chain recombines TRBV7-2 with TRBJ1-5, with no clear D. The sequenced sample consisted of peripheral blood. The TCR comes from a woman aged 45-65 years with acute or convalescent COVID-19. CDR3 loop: CASSPEINQPQHF. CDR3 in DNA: TGTGCCAGCAGCCCAGAAATCAATCAGCCCCAGCATTTT.